A selection of T cell receptor beta chains follows, all from one sample in a study of OX40 agonist ivuxolimab in advanced cancers. Assay: immunoSEQ multiplex PCR; the TCRdb copy retains only in-frame clones and omits some. The sample shows some 64,000 clones, more than 85% of them seen only once. The specimen was CD4+ or CD8+ T cells sorted from blood, collected in a trial of the OX40 agonist ivuxolimab. These receptors all stem from an adult with an advanced solid tumor such as melanoma, head and neck, liver or kidney cancer. Both conserved end residues are part of each CDR3. D genes are given only for firm matches. Size tells how often a clone was seen (once, few, many) or the class of an expanded clone, and some rows leave it out.

NA	TRBV6-1	TRBJ2-7	NA	TGTGCCAGCAGTGAATTACTGGGCAGGTTTCACGAGCAGTACTTC	CASSELLGRFHEQYF
NA	TRBV5-1	TRBJ1-1	NA	TGCGCCAGCAGCTCCGGACAGCTGAACACTGAAGCTTTCTTT	CASSSGQLNTEAFF
NA	TRBV7-4	TRBJ2-3	NA	TGTGCCAGCAGCTTAGAGGGGATAGATACGCAGTATTTT	CASSLEGIDTQYF
NA	TRBV23-1	TRBJ2-4	NA	TGCGCCAGCAGTCAACTCGAGAAGGTACCGGCCAAAAACATTCAGTACTTC	CASSQLEKVPAKNIQYF
NA	TRBV6-1	TRBJ2-2	TRBD1	TGTGCCAGCAGTCTGACAGGGAACGGGGAGCTGTTTTTT	CASSLTGNGELFF
NA	TRBV30	TRBJ2-3	TRBD2	TGTGCCTGGAGGGGGGGGGCTAGCGGGGCGCTAGATACGCAGTATTTT	CAWRGGASGALDTQYF
NA	TRBV7-9	TRBJ1-4	NA	TGTGCCAGCAGCCGTCAACAGGGTAATGAAAAACTGTTTTTT	CASSRQQGNEKLFF
once	TRBV2	TRBJ1-3	NA	TGTGCCAGCACAGCCGGAGAGAGTGTCTCTGGAAACACCATATATTTT	CASTAGESVSGNTIYF
NA	TRBV19	TRBJ2-5	NA	TGTGCCAGTAGTATTTCATCAGGCCCGGAGACCCAGTACTTC	CASSISSGPETQYF
NA	TRBV19	TRBJ2-2	NA	TGTGCCAGTAGCCCTGCCGGACTTGCTACCGGGGAGCTGTTTTTT	CASSPAGLATGELFF
NA	TRBV29-1	TRBJ1-2	NA	TGCAGCGTTGGGATAGAAATATTTAACTATGGCTACACCTTC	CSVGIEIFNYGYTF
NA	TRBV5-4	TRBJ1-1	NA	TGTGCCAGCAGCTTAGGGACCACTGAAGCTTTCTTT	CASSLGTTEAFF
NA	TRBV2	TRBJ1-2	NA	TGTGCCAGTCCCCAGGGATTGAACTATGGCTACACCTTC	CASPQGLNYGYTF
NA	TRBV6-1	TRBJ2-5	NA	TGTGCCAGCAGTTATCGGGAGACCCAGTACTTC	CASSYRETQYF
NA	TRBV18	TRBJ1-2	NA	TGTGCCAGCTCACCACCAAGGGATAACTATGGCTACACCTTC	CASSPPRDNYGYTF
NA	TRBV7-2	TRBJ2-3	NA	TGTGCCAGCAGCCCCATTTTGGGCACAGATACGCAGTATTTT	CASSPILGTDTQYF
NA	TRBV5-1	TRBJ2-5	NA	TGCGCCAGCAGCACCAGGGGAGGGGGCGAGGAGACCCAGTACTTC	CASSTRGGGEETQYF
NA	TRBV9	TRBJ2-5	TRBD1	TGTGCCAGCAGCCCGCGGACAGGGGAGGAGACCCAGTACTTC	CASSPRTGEETQYF
NA	TRBV25-1	TRBJ2-5	NA	TGTGCCAGCAGTGAATTCAGCGGCGGGGAAGAGACCCAGTACTTC	CASSEFSGGEETQYF
once	TRBV30	TRBJ2-5	NA	TGTGCCTGGAGTAAAACAGGGTCGGGATGGGAGACCCAGTACTTC	CAWSKTGSGWETQYF
NA	TRBV19	TRBJ2-5	NA	TGTGCCAGTAGGGGGGGCCGGGAGACCCAGTACTTC	CASRGGRETQYF
NA	TRBV29-1	TRBJ1-4	NA	TGCAGCGCCGGGAGGGGAGGAGAAAAACTGTTTTTT	CSAGRGGEKLFF
NA	TRBV5-6	TRBJ2-2	NA	TGTGCCAGCAGCTTTGGGGCAGGTCATATCACCGGGGAGCTGTTTTTT	CASSFGAGHITGELFF
NA	TRBV5-1	TRBJ2-7	NA	TGCGCCAGCAGCGACAACCCGGGGCCACGAGGAGCCTACGAGCAGTACTTC	CASSDNPGPRGAYEQYF
NA	TRBV11-3	TRBJ1-1	NA	TGTGCCAGCAGCTTAGCGGGGGGGGCCATGAACACTGAAGCTTTCTTT	CASSLAGGAMNTEAFF
NA	TRBV4-1	TRBJ1-1	NA	TGCGCCAGCAGCCAAGATAAAGTAGCAGGGACCGCTTTCTTT	CASSQDKVAGTAFF
NA	TRBV6-1	TRBJ1-5	TRBD1	TGTGCCAGCAGTGAGTCAGGGGGAAGACAGCCCCAGCATTTT	CASSESGGRQPQHF
NA	TRBV5-5	TRBJ1-5	NA	TGTGCCAGCAGCAAACAGGGTCCCAATCAGCCCCAGCATTTT	CASSKQGPNQPQHF
once	TRBV5-1	TRBJ2-2	TRBD2	TGCGCCAGCAGCTTCGGTGTACTAGCGGGAAGCACCGGGGAGCTGTTTTTT	CASSFGVLAGSTGELFF
NA	TRBV30	TRBJ1-6	NA	TGTGCCTGGAGTGTACTAGGGTCGCCACCCCTCCACTTT	CAWSVLGSPPLHF
NA	TRBV30	TRBJ1-6	NA	TGTGCCTGGAGTGTACAGAGCTCCTATAATTCACCCCTCCACTTT	CAWSVQSSYNSPLHF
NA	TRBV5-6	TRBJ2-7	NA	TGTGCCAGCAGCCCAGAGGTAGCGGCCGACTACGAGCAGTACTTC	CASSPEVAADYEQYF
NA	TRBV5-8	TRBJ2-6	NA	TGTGCCAGCAGCTTGACTATTCCTGGGGCCAACGTCCTGACTTTC	CASSLTIPGANVLTF
NA	TRBV6-1	TRBJ2-7	NA	TGTGCCAGCAGTCCTCCGGGACGGTCCTACGAGCAGTACTTC	CASSPPGRSYEQYF
NA	TRBV6-1	TRBJ2-1	NA	TGTGCCAGCAGTGAAAGGGGAGAAAGAGTTTACAATGAGCAGTTCTTC	CASSERGERVYNEQFF
NA	TRBV11-2	TRBJ2-5	TRBD2	TGTGCCAGCAGCTCAGCTCTGAGACTAGCGGGGGGAAAAGAGACCCAGTACTTC	CASSSALRLAGGKETQYF
NA	TRBV18	TRBJ2-1	NA	TGTGCCAGCTCTTTCTCGGGACTGGAGCAGTTCTTC	CASSFSGLEQFF